This is a list of T cell receptor beta chains from one sample in a study of T-cell reconstitution after alpha-beta-depleted transplantation in children. TCRdb ran MiXCR on the PCR reads and lists one entry per CDR3 protein. This table has around 450,000 distinct CDR3 sequences, under 12% appearing once. Sequencing was performed on PBMCs, taken before TCRalphabeta/CD19-depleted stem cell transplant. Source of these receptors: a child aged 2-9 years with inherited bone marrow failure, due to receive a stem cell transplant. The conserved cysteine and the conserved F or W are not part of the CDR3 here. The order of the fields is V gene, CDR3 protein.

V gene: TRBV9
CDR3 protein: ASREGQQDTEAF

V gene: TRBV7-8
CDR3 protein: ASSLANREVYEQY

V gene: TRBV20-1
CDR3 protein: SARVEASAIYNEQF

V gene: TRBV9
CDR3 protein: ASSVGGGSRAF

V gene: TRBV10-3
CDR3 protein: AIRGDTRASTDTQY

V gene: TRBV29-1
CDR3 protein: SVDVGQGREQY

V gene: TRBV20-1
CDR3 protein: SASYITGTAGEKLF

V gene: TRBV21-1
CDR3 protein: ARPGLAGVGTQY

V gene: TRBV10-3
CDR3 protein: AISELQGDEQF

V gene: TRBV20-1
CDR3 protein: SAIPSAVSYEQY

V gene: TRBV11-2
CDR3 protein: ASSLVWGLVGEQY

V gene: TRBV5-1
CDR3 protein: ASSLAGFGYT

V gene: TRBV4-3
CDR3 protein: ASSQAAGENTGELF

V gene: TRBV24-1
CDR3 protein: ATSAPAGTGKAKELF

V gene: TRBV28
CDR3 protein: ASSHILNEQF

V gene: TRBV5-1
CDR3 protein: ASSSDYDETQY

V gene: TRBV4-1
CDR3 protein: ASSQGSGRVQETQY

V gene: TRBV7-2
CDR3 protein: ASSWTDSSSYEQY

V gene: TRBV28
CDR3 protein: ASHRGLDYEQY

V gene: TRBV20-1
CDR3 protein: SARDPQSSYNEQF

V gene: TRBV10-3
CDR3 protein: AISADREEGYT

V gene: TRBV10-3
CDR3 protein: AITQTAYYGYT

V gene: TRBV16
CDR3 protein: ASSHPEDTQY

V gene: TRBV5-1
CDR3 protein: ASARRGETYEQY

V gene: TRBV19
CDR3 protein: ARRTRGPSPRTQY

V gene: TRBV5-5
CDR3 protein: ASSLGGRGSTDTQY

V gene: TRBV10-1
CDR3 protein: ARSPRDSVLYEQY

V gene: TRBV5-1
CDR3 protein: ASSLDVDYEQY

V gene: TRBV7-9
CDR3 protein: ASSWDWVSYEQY

V gene: TRBV11-2
CDR3 protein: ASSVVTTGPNGNTIY

V gene: TRBV6-1
CDR3 protein: ASSAERGGYSNQPQH

V gene: TRBV15
CDR3 protein: ATSREGGPNTGELF

V gene: TRBV19
CDR3 protein: ASSSHRYSNTGELF

V gene: TRBV30
CDR3 protein: AWSPGLAGLQETQY

V gene: TRBV7-2
CDR3 protein: ASSPAGRGRKQF

V gene: TRBV11-2
CDR3 protein: ASSADEVEQF

V gene: TRBV29-1
CDR3 protein: SLRDRVDEKLF

V gene: TRBV6-5
CDR3 protein: ASSYSWGDAGELF

V gene: TRBV20-1
CDR3 protein: SARGAVAGVPTGELF

V gene: TRBV20-1
CDR3 protein: SARVAGSVGGEQY

V gene: TRBV20-1
CDR3 protein: SAPWLAGSTDTQY

V gene: TRBV19
CDR3 protein: ASSPTWAGGESLQY

V gene: TRBV1
CDR3 protein: TSSPGGPLLGLGTKNIQY

V gene: TRBV12-3/TRBV12-4
CDR3 protein: ASSKLAGPETQY

V gene: TRBV11-2
CDR3 protein: ASSFEVNTEAF

V gene: TRBV27
CDR3 protein: ASSLIHSTGELF

V gene: TRBV19
CDR3 protein: ASSPLAGGVNEQF

V gene: TRBV10-2
CDR3 protein: ASGGLAGVQQY

V gene: TRBV7-6
CDR3 protein: ASSLEGLPMNTEAF

V gene: TRBV12-3/TRBV12-4
CDR3 protein: ASSPGQGLNTGELF

V gene: TRBV5-4
CDR3 protein: ASSLSGRDNEQF

V gene: TRBV13
CDR3 protein: ASSLPVPYNEQF

V gene: TRBV18
CDR3 protein: ASSPKAQGAITGELF

V gene: TRBV15
CDR3 protein: ATRNGMWEWPTNTGELF

V gene: TRBV12-3/TRBV12-4
CDR3 protein: ASTPTGGWEQY

V gene: TRBV6-2/TRBV6-3
CDR3 protein: ASSYRDSRSYNEQF

V gene: TRBV5-1
CDR3 protein: ASRDRITGANVLT

V gene: TRBV9
CDR3 protein: ASSVSSSGPREQY

V gene: TRBV24-1
CDR3 protein: ATSGGATYEQY